This T cell receptor beta chain was recorded in a study of T-cell memory formation after mild COVID-19. Study-level background: TCR clusters mostly belonged to single donors. General study findings and limits: Contracting clones from day 15 to 85 showed balanced CD4/CD8; later expanders favored CD4+.

After 5'RACE with constant-segment primers, TCR alpha and TCR beta cDNA libraries carrying sample barcodes and UMIs were obtained. TCRdb itself ran the 5' RACE reads through MiXCR, one entry per CDR3 protein. Here the sample spans around 310,000 distinct CDR3 sequences, 20% being singletons. Germline CDR1 and CDR2: SQVTM and ANQGSEA. Trimming removed 7 bases at V and 4 bases at J, with 16 bases between. The CDR3 totals 13 residues. Remarks on this clonotype: Its antigen is unknown.

This TCR came from a man younger than 35 who had mild COVID-19 (a few samples of this study predate the infection). Cell type and time point are not known. The specimen sequenced was PBMCs or a T cell subset sorted from them (not recorded which). The rearrangement joins TRBV29-1 to TRBJ2-5; weak D call: TRBD2 (5 bases). As DNA, the CDR3 is TGCAGCGGGGGAGACGACTGGGGAGAGACCCAGTACTTC. The encoded protein is CSGGDDWGETQYF.